The next 14 T cell receptor beta chains were all read from a single sample in a study of blood T cells in healthy people across ages. Using a J-beta primer mix together with a sample-barcoded 5' primer, a second PCR was run for about 6 to 12 cycles. From the 5' RACE reads, TCRdb called clonotypes with MiXCR, one entry per CDR3 protein. The sample consists of 780,000 or so distinct CDR3 sequences, more than 20% of them appearing once. These data also featured in a second study, about T cells of mothers and their children.

Sequencing was performed on blood. The receptors come from a boy between 10 and 17 years old in good health.

The V call is TRBV7-3, the J call TRBJ2-2, with D tentatively TRBD1 (6 bases). Trimming left V 5 bases short and J 4 bases short, with 11 bases between. The CDR3 is 14 residues long. CDR1 SGHTA and CDR2 FQGTGA come from the germline V gene. CDR3 sequence: CASSGQGSTGELFF. In DNA form, the CDR3 reads TGTGCCAGCAGCGGGCAGGGGTCCACCGGGGAGCTGTTTTTT.

The rearrangement joins TRBV20-1 to TRBJ2-7; D could derive from TRBD1 or TRBD2 (5 bases each). Trimming removed 2 bases at V and 4 bases at J, with 15 bases between. The length of the CDR3 is 14 residues. CDR1 and CDR2 from the germline V gene are DFQATT and SNEGSKA (reference sequence). CDR3 amino acids: CSARRGRGAYEQYF. The CDR3 nucleotides are TGCAGTGCTAGAAGGGGACGGGGAGCGTACGAGCAGTACTTC.

The chain employs TRBV7-9 and TRBJ2-1; 8 nucleotides agree with TRBD1. The CDR3 sequence is 18 residues long. The germline V gene encodes CDR1 SEHNR and CDR2 FQNEAQ (reference sequence). The trim removed 2 bases at V and 3 bases at J, leaving 12 bases unmatched. The CDR3 spells CASSLQLGRGLSYNEQFF. The CDR3 nucleotides are TGTGCCAGCAGCTTACAGTTAGGCAGGGGGCTTAGCTACAATGAGCAGTTCTTC.

This clonotype was recorded a few times. The CDR3 spells CASSQAGGREQYF. The CDR3 region has the DNA TGTGCCAGCAGCCAAGCAGGGGGCAGGGAGCAGTACTTC. The chain links TRBV3-1 to TRBJ2-7; 8 nucleotides match TRBD1. Germline V CDR1 and CDR2: LGHDT, YNNKEL (reference sequence). The CDR3 spans 13 residues. The trim removed 1 base at V and 7 bases at J, leaving 3 bases unmatched.

This clonotype appeared a few times. The rearrangement joins TRBV5-8 to TRBJ2-1; D is uncertain. CDR1 and CDR2 (germline): SGHTS, YDEGEE. V lost 1 base to trimming and J lost 0 bases, with 11 bases between them. The CDR3 has 16 amino acids. CDR3 DNA: TGTGCCAGCAGCTTGCGACCCGCGAGCTCCTACAATGAGCAGTTCTTC. Translating it yields CASSLRPASSYNEQFF.

The chain employs TRBV7-2 and TRBJ1-3; tentative D call: TRBD1 (6 bases). V was clipped by 1 base and J by 8 bases, with 9 bases between them. Germline V gives CDR1 SGHTA, CDR2 FQGNSA. The CDR3 has 13 amino acids. This CDR3 reads CASSLEQGYTIYF. The CDR3 region has the DNA TGTGCCAGCAGCTTAGAACAGGGTTACACCATATATTTT.

This clonotype was detected a few times. The rearrangement links TRBV20-1 to TRBJ2-5, with D tentatively TRBD1 (5 bases). Trimming pared 1 base from V and 4 bases from J, leaving 22 bases between. The CDR3 sequence is 17 residues long. Germline CDR1 DFQATT, CDR2 SNEGSKA (reference sequence). The CDR3 DNA sequence: TGCAGTGCTAGAGGAGCAGCAGGCCCAGGGCCCCGAGAGACCCAGTACTTC. Its translation: CSARGAAGPGPRETQYF.

This clonotype was detected only a few times. The chain combines TRBV6-2 or TRBV6-3 with TRBJ1-2; 7 bases fit TRBD1. CDR1 is MNHEY, CDR2 SVGEGT, per germline. The CDR3 sequence is 15 residues long. The V and J ends lost 6 bases and 1 base, in that order; junction bases with no gene match: 8. This CDR3 reads CASRLGTEFNYGYTF. The CDR3 nucleotides read TGTGCCAGCAGACTCGGGACAGAATTTAACTATGGCTACACCTTC.

V gene TRBV14 combines with J gene TRBJ2-3; 9 bases map to TRBD2. The CDR3 has 15 residues. V gave up 4 bases and J gave up 2 bases; unmatched junction bases: 4. In germline, CDR1 is SGHDN, CDR2 FVKESK. As DNA, the CDR3 is TGTGCCAGCAGCCCGGGGACTAGCTTCACAGATACGCAGTATTTT. It codes for CASSPGTSFTDTQYF.

This clonotype was observed a few times. The CDR3 nucleotides read TGTGCCATCAGTGGAACAGGAAGCCCCGCAAAACTGTTTTTT. Encoded protein: CAISGTGSPAKLFF. V gene TRBV10-3 combines with J gene TRBJ1-4; a possible D gene is TRBD1 (5 bases). V lost 4 bases to trimming and J lost 10 bases, with 16 bases between them. The CDR3 is made up of 14 amino acids. CDR1 ENHRY and CDR2 SYGVKD come from the germline V gene.

This rearrangement joins TRBV10-3 to TRBJ2-1; D perhaps matches TRBD2 (6 bases). The CDR3 length is 13 residues. V was pared by 9 bases and J by 0 bases, with 9 bases between. Germline loops: CDR1 ENHRY, CDR2 SYGVKD. In DNA form, the CDR3 reads TGTGCCATTAGCGGAGACTCCTACAATGAGCAGTTCTTC. Amino acids: CAISGDSYNEQFF.

This clonotype has a handful of counts. The chain couples TRBV7-9 to TRBJ1-2, with 12 bases matching TRBD1. Per germline, CDR1 SEHNR and CDR2 FQNEAQ (reference sequence). J was trimmed by 4 bases and V by 5 bases; bases with no gene match: 5. The CDR3 extends over 15 amino acids. In nucleotides, the CDR3 is TGTGCCAGCAGCGCCGGGACAGGGGGCCGCTATGGCTACACCTTC. Protein sequence: CASSAGTGGRYGYTF.

To note about this clonotype: An end of the junction does not agree with germline; a read error may underlie this. The chain is built from TRBV29-1 and TRBJ2-5; TRBD2 matches at 7 bases. The DNA end lines up better with TRBJ2-1; the J call may be wrong. The CDR3 length is 13 residues. Germline CDR1 is SQVTM and CDR2 is ANQGSEA. Here the CDR3 reads CSVGTSAYSEQFF. The CDR3 DNA is TGCAGCGTTGGAACTAGCGCCTACAGTGAGCAGTTCTTC.

The V and J genes are TRBV7-2 and TRBJ1-2; D might be TRBD1 (6 bases). CDR3 length: 15 amino acids. V lost 1 base to trimming and J lost 4 bases, with 13 bases between them. Germline V gives CDR1 SGHTA, CDR2 FQGNSA. The CDR3 DNA reads TGTGCCAGCAGCTTAGTGTCGGACAGTGTCTATGGCTACACCTTC. Translation gives CASSLVSDSVYGYTF.